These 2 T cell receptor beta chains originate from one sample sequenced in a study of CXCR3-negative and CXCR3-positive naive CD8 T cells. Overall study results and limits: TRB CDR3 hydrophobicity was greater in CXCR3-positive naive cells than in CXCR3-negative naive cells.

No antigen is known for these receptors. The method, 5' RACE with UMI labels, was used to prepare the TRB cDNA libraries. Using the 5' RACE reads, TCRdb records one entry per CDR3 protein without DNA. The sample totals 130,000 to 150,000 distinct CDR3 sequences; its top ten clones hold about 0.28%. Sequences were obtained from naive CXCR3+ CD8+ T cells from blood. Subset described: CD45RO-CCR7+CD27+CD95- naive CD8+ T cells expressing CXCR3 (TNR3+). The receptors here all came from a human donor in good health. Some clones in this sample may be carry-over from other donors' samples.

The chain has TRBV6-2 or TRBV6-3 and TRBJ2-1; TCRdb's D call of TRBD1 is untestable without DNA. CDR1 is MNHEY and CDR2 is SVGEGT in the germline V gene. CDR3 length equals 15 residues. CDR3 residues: CASTESGIGINEQFF.

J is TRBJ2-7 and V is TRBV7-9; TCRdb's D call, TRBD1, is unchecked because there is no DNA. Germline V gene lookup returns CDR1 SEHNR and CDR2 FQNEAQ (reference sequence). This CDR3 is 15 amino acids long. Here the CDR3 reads CASSSLIRTGYEQYF.